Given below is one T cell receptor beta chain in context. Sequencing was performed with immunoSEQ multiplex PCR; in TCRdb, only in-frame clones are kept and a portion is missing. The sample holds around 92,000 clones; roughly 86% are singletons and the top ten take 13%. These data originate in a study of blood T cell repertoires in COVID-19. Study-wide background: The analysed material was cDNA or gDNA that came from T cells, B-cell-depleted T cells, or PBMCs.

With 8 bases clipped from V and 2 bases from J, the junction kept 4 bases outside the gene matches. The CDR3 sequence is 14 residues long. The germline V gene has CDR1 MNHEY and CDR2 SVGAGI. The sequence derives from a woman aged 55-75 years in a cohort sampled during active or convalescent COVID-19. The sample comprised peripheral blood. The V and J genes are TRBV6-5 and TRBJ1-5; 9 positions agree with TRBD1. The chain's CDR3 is CASFRDRGNQPQHF. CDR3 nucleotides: TGTGCCAGCTTCCGGGACAGGGGCAATCAGCCCCAGCATTTT.